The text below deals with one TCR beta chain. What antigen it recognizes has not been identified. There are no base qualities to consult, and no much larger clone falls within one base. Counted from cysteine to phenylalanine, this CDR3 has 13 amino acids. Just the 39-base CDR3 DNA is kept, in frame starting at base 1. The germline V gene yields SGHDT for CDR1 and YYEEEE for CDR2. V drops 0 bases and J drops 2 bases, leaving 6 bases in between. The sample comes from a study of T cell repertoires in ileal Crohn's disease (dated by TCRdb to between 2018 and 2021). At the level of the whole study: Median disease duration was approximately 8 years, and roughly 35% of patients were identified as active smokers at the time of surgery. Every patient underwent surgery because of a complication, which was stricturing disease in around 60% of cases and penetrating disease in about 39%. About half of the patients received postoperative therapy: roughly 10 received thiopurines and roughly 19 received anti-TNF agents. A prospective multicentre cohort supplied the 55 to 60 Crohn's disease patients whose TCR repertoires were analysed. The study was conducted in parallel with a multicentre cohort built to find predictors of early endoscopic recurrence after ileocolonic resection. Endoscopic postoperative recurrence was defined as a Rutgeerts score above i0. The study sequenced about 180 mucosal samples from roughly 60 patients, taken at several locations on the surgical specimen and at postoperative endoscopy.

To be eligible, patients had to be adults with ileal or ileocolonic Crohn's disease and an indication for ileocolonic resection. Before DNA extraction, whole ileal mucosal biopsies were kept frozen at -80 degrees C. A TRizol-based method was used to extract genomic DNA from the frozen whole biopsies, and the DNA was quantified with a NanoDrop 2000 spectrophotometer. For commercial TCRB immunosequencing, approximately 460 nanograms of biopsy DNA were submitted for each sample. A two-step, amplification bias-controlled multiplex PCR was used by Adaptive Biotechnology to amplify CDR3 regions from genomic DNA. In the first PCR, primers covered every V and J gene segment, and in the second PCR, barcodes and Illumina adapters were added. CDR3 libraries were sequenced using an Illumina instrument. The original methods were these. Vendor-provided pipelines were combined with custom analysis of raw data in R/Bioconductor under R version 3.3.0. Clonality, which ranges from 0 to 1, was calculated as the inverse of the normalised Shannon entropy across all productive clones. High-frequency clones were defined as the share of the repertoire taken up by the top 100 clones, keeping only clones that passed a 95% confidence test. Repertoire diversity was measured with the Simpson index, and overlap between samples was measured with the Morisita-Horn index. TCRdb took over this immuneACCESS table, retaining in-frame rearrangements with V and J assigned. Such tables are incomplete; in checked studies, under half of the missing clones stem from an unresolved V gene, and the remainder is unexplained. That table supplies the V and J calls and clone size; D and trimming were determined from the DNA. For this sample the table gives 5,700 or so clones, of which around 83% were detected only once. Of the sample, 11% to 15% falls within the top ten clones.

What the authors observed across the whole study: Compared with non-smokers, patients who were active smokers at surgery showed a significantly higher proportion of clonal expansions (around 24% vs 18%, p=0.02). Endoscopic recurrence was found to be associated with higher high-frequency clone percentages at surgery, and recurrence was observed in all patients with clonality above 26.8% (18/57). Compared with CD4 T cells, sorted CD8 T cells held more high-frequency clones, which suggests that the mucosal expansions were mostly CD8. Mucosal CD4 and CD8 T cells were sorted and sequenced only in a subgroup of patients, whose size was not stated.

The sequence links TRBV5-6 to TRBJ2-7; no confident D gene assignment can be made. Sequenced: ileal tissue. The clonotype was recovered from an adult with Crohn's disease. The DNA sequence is TGTGCCAGCAGCTTGGCCAGCCCCTACGAGCAGTACTTC. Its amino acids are CASSLASPYEQYF.